These T cell receptor beta chains were read from a single sample in a study of radiation and T cells in renal cell carcinoma. The table came from immunoSEQ multiplex PCR; TCRdb's copy has only in-frame clones and leaves some out. The sample lists tens of thousands of clones; about 82% were seen once. Source: blood, taken from a patient whose treatment included radiotherapy and nephrectomy. These receptors were obtained from a woman between 70 and 85 years old with renal cell carcinoma. Both conserved end residues are part of each CDR3. Fields, in order: J gene, clone size, V gene, D gene, CDR3 protein, CDR3 DNA. The D gene is left open where the match is weak. Some rows mark clone size as missing; the rest say once, few, many or name a class of expanded clone.

J: TRBJ2-3
size: -
V: TRBV6-1
D: -
CDR3: CASSEAPYDLGRTQYF
DNA: TGTGCCAGCAGTGAAGCGCCCTATGACTTGGGTCGCACGCAGTATTTT

J: TRBJ2-1
size: -
V: TRBV15
D: TRBD2
CDR3: CATSRGLSSGRSYNEQFF
DNA: TGTGCCACCAGCAGAGGCTTATCTAGCGGGAGGTCCTACAATGAGCAGTTCTTC

J: TRBJ2-1
size: -
V: TRBV5-1
D: -
CDR3: CASSLAQTDNEQFF
DNA: TGCGCCAGCAGCTTGGCCCAGACCGACAATGAGCAGTTCTTC

J: TRBJ2-5
size: -
V: TRBV5-4
D: TRBD2
CDR3: CASSSSGRVETQYF
DNA: TGTGCCAGCAGCTCCAGCGGGAGGGTTGAGACCCAGTACTTC

J: TRBJ2-1
size: -
V: TRBV27
D: -
CDR3: CASRGDSFNEQFF
DNA: TGTGCCAGCCGGGGGGACAGCTTCAATGAGCAGTTCTTC

J: TRBJ2-7
size: few
V: TRBV29-1
D: -
CDR3: CSVTKVENQGQYF
DNA: TGCAGCGTCACCAAAGTGGAGAATCAAGGGCAGTACTTC

J: TRBJ2-1
size: few
V: TRBV7-3
D: -
CDR3: CASSLQAANEQFF
DNA: TGTGCCAGCAGCTTACAAGCGGCCAATGAGCAGTTCTTC

J: TRBJ2-5
size: -
V: TRBV7-2
D: -
CDR3: CASSLEPLGETQYF
DNA: TGTGCCAGCAGCTTAGAACCCCTCGGAGAGACCCAGTACTTC

J: TRBJ1-1
size: -
V: TRBV4-1
D: TRBD1
CDR3: CASSQDSGQGLFF
DNA: TGCGCCAGCAGCCAAGATTCGGGACAGGGTCTTTTCTTT

J: TRBJ1-5
size: -
V: TRBV29-1
D: TRBD1
CDR3: CSVEAAVRDREIYSNQPQHF
DNA: TGCAGCGTTGAGGCTGCGGTTAGGGACAGGGAAATATATAGCAATCAGCCCCAGCATTTT

J: TRBJ2-5
size: -
V: TRBV2
D: TRBD2
CDR3: CASRVSGSPETQYF
DNA: TGTGCCAGCAGGGTTAGCGGGAGCCCAGAGACCCAGTACTTC

J: TRBJ2-6
size: -
V: TRBV10-3
D: -
CDR3: CAISEQDAGANVLTF
DNA: TGTGCCATCAGTGAGCAGGATGCTGGGGCCAACGTCCTGACTTTC

J: TRBJ2-3
size: -
V: TRBV19
D: TRBD2
CDR3: CASSIPGGAADTQYF
DNA: TGTGCCAGTAGTATCCCCGGGGGGGCGGCAGATACGCAGTATTTT

J: TRBJ1-2
size: -
V: TRBV6-1
D: TRBD1
CDR3: CASSVRRDRNKYGYTF
DNA: TGTGCCAGCAGTGTCCGACGGGACAGGAATAAATATGGCTACACCTTC

J: TRBJ2-7
size: -
V: TRBV5-1
D: TRBD1
CDR3: CASGKGQGFAYEQYF
DNA: TGCGCCAGCGGAAAGGGACAGGGATTTGCCTACGAGCAGTACTTC

J: TRBJ1-3
size: -
V: TRBV10-2
D: -
CDR3: CASSINGVGGNTIYF
DNA: TGCGCCAGCAGTATCAACGGAGTAGGTGGAAACACCATATATTTT

J: TRBJ2-3
size: -
V: TRBV30
D: -
CDR3: CAWTITDTQYF
DNA: TGTGCCTGGACAATCACAGATACGCAGTATTTT

J: TRBJ2-1
size: once
V: TRBV6-1
D: -
CDR3: CASARLNEQFF
DNA: TGTGCCAGCGCTCGGCTCAATGAGCAGTTCTTC

J: TRBJ2-5
size: once
V: TRBV6-6
D: TRBD1
CDR3: CASSSVGQAQKTQYF
DNA: TGTGCCAGCAGCTCCGTCGGACAGGCCCAGAAGACCCAGTACTTC

J: TRBJ2-1
size: -
V: TRBV20-1
D: -
CDR3: CSAREGEQFF
DNA: TGCAGTGCTAGAGAGGGTGAGCAGTTCTTC

J: TRBJ1-5
size: -
V: TRBV7-2
D: -
CDR3: CASSDGARGQPQHF
DNA: TGTGCCAGCAGCGATGGTGCGCGAGGGCAGCCCCAGCATTTT

J: TRBJ2-7
size: -
V: TRBV2
D: TRBD2
CDR3: CASSEGTSVYEQYF
DNA: TGTGCCAGCAGTGAAGGGACTAGCGTCTACGAGCAGTACTTC

J: TRBJ2-1
size: -
V: TRBV11-2
D: -
CDR3: CASSLNNEQFF
DNA: TGTGCCAGCAGCCTAAACAATGAGCAGTTCTTC

J: TRBJ1-4
size: -
V: TRBV6-5
D: -
CDR3: CASSYSGGEKEKLFF
DNA: TGTGCCAGCAGTTACTCGGGGGGTGAAAAGGAAAAACTGTTTTTT

J: TRBJ2-1
size: -
V: TRBV14
D: -
CDR3: CASGGANEQFF
DNA: TGTGCCAGCGGGGGGGCCAATGAGCAGTTCTTC

J: TRBJ2-2
size: -
V: TRBV19
D: -
CDR3: CASSIFEGGGELFF
DNA: TGTGCCAGTAGTATTTTTGAGGGAGGCGGGGAGCTGTTTTTT

J: TRBJ1-4
size: once
V: TRBV4-1
D: -
CDR3: CASSHAAGPEKLFF
DNA: TGCGCCAGCAGCCATGCGGCAGGTCCGGAAAAACTGTTTTTT

J: TRBJ2-5
size: -
V: TRBV13
D: -
CDR3: CASSSRGQGQYF
DNA: TGTGCCAGCAGCTCCCGGGGGCAGGGTCAGTACTTC

J: TRBJ2-6
size: -
V: TRBV19
D: TRBD2
CDR3: CASSPGGTGANVLTF
DNA: TGTGCCAGTAGTCCGGGAGGGACTGGGGCCAACGTCCTGACTTTC

J: TRBJ1-1
size: once
V: TRBV6-5
D: -
CDR3: CASSRRQNTEAFF
DNA: TGTGCCAGCAGCCGGAGGCAGAACACTGAAGCTTTCTTT

J: TRBJ2-2
size: once
V: TRBV19
D: -
CDR3: CASSMGGVGLTGELFF
DNA: TGTGCCAGTAGTATGGGCGGGGTGGGACTCACCGGGGAGCTGTTTTTT

J: TRBJ1-3
size: once
V: TRBV7-9
D: -
CDR3: CASTTGITSGNTIYF
DNA: TGTGCCAGCACAACAGGGATCACCTCTGGAAACACCATATATTTT

J: TRBJ2-7
size: few
V: TRBV7-6
D: -
CDR3: CASSLGGTYEQYF
DNA: TGTGCCAGCAGCTTAGGCGGCACCTACGAGCAGTACTTC

J: TRBJ2-3
size: -
V: TRBV19
D: TRBD2
CDR3: CASSLGTRGTDTQYF
DNA: TGTGCCAGTAGTCTGGGGACTAGGGGAACAGATACGCAGTATTTT

J: TRBJ2-1
size: -
V: TRBV19
D: TRBD2
CDR3: CASSRLAGVSSNEQFF
DNA: TGTGCCAGTAGTCGACTAGCGGGAGTTTCCTCCAATGAGCAGTTCTTC

J: TRBJ1-5
size: -
V: TRBV6-1
D: -
CDR3: CASSRGWEPQHF
DNA: TGTGCCAGCAGCCGGGGGTGGGAGCCCCAGCATTTT

J: TRBJ2-5
size: -
V: TRBV7-2
D: -
CDR3: CASRFPGQETQYF
DNA: TGTGCCAGCAGGTTCCCGGGACAAGAGACCCAGTACTTC

J: TRBJ1-2
size: -
V: TRBV28
D: TRBD1
CDR3: CASSLLTWQGDYGYTF
DNA: TGTGCCAGCAGTTTATTGACTTGGCAGGGGGACTATGGCTACACCTTC

J: TRBJ2-3
size: once
V: TRBV6-1
D: TRBD2
CDR3: CASSEDAGGTDTQYF
DNA: TGTGCCAGCAGTGAAGATGCGGGGGGGACAGATACGCAGTATTTT

J: TRBJ2-6
size: -
V: TRBV11-2
D: -
CDR3: CASSPSSPGANVLTF
DNA: TGTGCCAGCAGCCCATCCAGCCCTGGGGCCAACGTCCTGACTTTC

J: TRBJ2-7
size: -
V: TRBV11-2
D: TRBD1
CDR3: CASSPLGQAHEQYF
DNA: TGTGCCAGCAGTCCCCTGGGACAGGCCCACGAGCAGTACTTC

J: TRBJ1-1
size: few
V: TRBV11-2
D: TRBD1
CDR3: CASSLVQGGTEAFF
DNA: TGTGCCAGCAGCTTGGTACAGGGGGGAACTGAAGCTTTCTTT

J: TRBJ2-5
size: -
V: TRBV7-9
D: -
CDR3: CASSPEAGGLETQYF
DNA: TGTGCCAGCAGCCCCGAGGCTGGGGGTTTAGAGACCCAGTACTTC

J: TRBJ1-5
size: -
V: TRBV6-1
D: TRBD1
CDR3: CASSVSYDRGQQPQHF
DNA: TGTGCCAGCAGTGTTTCCTACGACAGGGGGCAACAGCCCCAGCATTTT

J: TRBJ2-3
size: -
V: TRBV6-7
D: -
CDR3: CASSYSGGSAGDTQYF
DNA: TGTGCCAGCAGTTACTCGGGGGGTAGCGCCGGAGATACGCAGTATTTT

J: TRBJ2-5
size: -
V: TRBV18
D: -
CDR3: CASSPRTAGETQYF
DNA: TGTGCCAGCTCACCCCGGACAGCCGGGGAGACCCAGTACTTC